The text below deals with one T cell receptor beta chain. The CDR3 is 16 residues long. From germline, CDR1 is SGHTS and CDR2 YDEGEE. Trimming cost V 7 bases and J 6 bases; bases outside gene matches: 17. The sample belongs to a study of blood T cell repertoires in COVID-19. In the study overall: The study drew acute and convalescent COVID-19 samples from the United States, Italy and Spain.

Under the authors' procedure: From reference gene primer amplification, estimates of nucleated cell counts were derived. The assay was immunoSEQ multiplex PCR, and TCRdb's table has in-frame clones only and misses some. The V and J calls and clone size come from that table; D and trimming were worked out from the DNA. The data show a few hundred thousand clones, approximately 89% seen once. Enrollees, roughly 18 to 95 years old, lived in 25 or so US areas. Participants' own reports of clinical history determined their cohort assignment. The receptor comes from a middle-aged woman who had recovered from COVID-19. This chain connects TRBV5-8 to TRBJ2-3; 7 nucleotides line up with TRBD1. Sequencing input: PBMCs or T cells enriched from blood (not recorded which). The CDR3 protein is CASPNVPGQSPDTQYF. CDR3 DNA sequence: TGTGCCAGCCCTAACGTCCCGGGACAGAGCCCGGATACGCAGTATTTT.